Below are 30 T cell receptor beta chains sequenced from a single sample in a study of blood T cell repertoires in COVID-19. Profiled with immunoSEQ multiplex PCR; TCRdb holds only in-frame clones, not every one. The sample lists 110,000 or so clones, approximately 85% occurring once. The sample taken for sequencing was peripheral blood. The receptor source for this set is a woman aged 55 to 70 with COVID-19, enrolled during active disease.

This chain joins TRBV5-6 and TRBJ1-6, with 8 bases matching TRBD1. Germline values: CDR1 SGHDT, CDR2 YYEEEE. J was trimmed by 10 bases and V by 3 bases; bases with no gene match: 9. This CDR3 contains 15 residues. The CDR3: CASSSKTGASSPLHF. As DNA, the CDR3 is TGTGCCAGCAGCTCTAAGACAGGGGCGTCCTCACCCCTCCACTTT.

The CDR3 nucleotides are TGTGCCAGCTCACCAATCGTGGCAGATAATGAAAAACTGTTTTTT. As protein: CASSPIVADNEKLFF. This sequence joins TRBV18 and TRBJ1-4; D remains unclear. There are 15 residues in the CDR3. Germline V lookup: CDR1 KGHSH, CDR2 LQKENI. The V and J ends lost 2 bases and 4 bases respectively, with 11 bases between them.

The CDR3 DNA follows: TGTGCCAGCAGTTTAACCCGCCAGGGCTTGCCTACGCCCCAATTTGAAGCTTTCTTT. Encoded protein: CASSLTRQGLPTPQFEAFF. This chain uses TRBV2 with TRBJ1-1, with D tentatively TRBD1 (5 bases). Looked up from germline, CDR1 is SNHLY and CDR2 is FYNNEI. CDR3 size: 19 residues. V was trimmed by 5 bases and J by 7 bases, leaving 32 bases between them.

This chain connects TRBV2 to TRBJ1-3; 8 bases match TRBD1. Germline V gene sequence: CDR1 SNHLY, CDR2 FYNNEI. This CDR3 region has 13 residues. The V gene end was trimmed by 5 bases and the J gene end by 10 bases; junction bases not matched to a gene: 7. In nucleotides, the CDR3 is TGTGCCAGCAGTTTGTCGACAGGGGAGACCATATATTTT. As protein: CASSLSTGETIYF.

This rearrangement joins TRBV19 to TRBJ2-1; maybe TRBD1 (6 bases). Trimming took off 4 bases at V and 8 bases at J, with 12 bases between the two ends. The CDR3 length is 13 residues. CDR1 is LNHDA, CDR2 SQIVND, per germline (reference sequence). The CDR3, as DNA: TGTGCCAGTAGTACTTCAGGGGTTCATGAGCAGTTCTTC. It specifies CASSTSGVHEQFF.

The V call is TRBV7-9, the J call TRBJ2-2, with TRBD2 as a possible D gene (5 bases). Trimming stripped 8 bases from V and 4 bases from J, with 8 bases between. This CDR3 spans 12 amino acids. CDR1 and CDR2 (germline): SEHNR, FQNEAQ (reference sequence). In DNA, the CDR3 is TGTGCCAGCCGGACTGGCACCGGGGAGCTGTTTTTT. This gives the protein CASRTGTGELFF.

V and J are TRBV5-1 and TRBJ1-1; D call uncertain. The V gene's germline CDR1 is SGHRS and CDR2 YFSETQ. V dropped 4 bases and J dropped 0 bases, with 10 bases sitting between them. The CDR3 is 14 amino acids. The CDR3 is CASSHEEMNTEAFF. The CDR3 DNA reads TGCGCCAGCAGCCATGAGGAAATGAACACTGAAGCTTTCTTT.

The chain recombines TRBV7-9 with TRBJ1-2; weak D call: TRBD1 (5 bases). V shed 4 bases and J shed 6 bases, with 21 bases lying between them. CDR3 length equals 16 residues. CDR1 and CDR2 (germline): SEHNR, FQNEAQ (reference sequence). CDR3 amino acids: CASSSPHQDSSDGYTF. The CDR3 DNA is TGTGCCAGCAGCTCGCCCCACCAAGACAGTTCGGATGGCTACACCTTC.

CDR3 loop: CATSDRYNQPQHF. The CDR3 coding sequence is TGTGCCACCAGTGACAGGTACAATCAGCCCCAGCATTTT. The chain joins TRBV24-1 to TRBJ1-5; D remains ambiguous. Trimming pared 4 bases from V and 3 bases from J, leaving 6 bases between. Looked up from germline, CDR1 is KGHDR and CDR2 is SFDVKD. The CDR3 has 13 residues.

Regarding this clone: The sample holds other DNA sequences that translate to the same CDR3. CDR3 loop: CASSLDGGNTEAFF. CDR3 DNA sequence: TGCGCCAGCAGCTTGGACGGCGGGAACACTGAAGCTTTCTTT. The chain has TRBV5-1 and TRBJ1-1; D gene ambiguous. CDR3 length: 14 residues. V dropped 0 bases and J dropped 1 base, with 7 bases sitting between them. Germline assignment: CDR1 SGHRS and CDR2 YFSETQ. Full variable domain (missing parts from reference TRBV5-1 and TRBJ1-1): KAGVTQTPRYLIKTRGQQVTLSCSPISGHRSVSWYQQTPGQGLQFLFEYFSETQRNKGNFPGRFSGRQFSNSRSEMNVSTLELGDSALYLCASSLDGGNTEAFFGQGTRLTVV.

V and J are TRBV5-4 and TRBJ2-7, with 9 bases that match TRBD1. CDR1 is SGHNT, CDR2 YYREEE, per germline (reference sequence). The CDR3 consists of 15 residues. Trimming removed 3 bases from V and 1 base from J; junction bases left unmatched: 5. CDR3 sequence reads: CASSSPGTGSYEQYF. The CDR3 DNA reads TGTGCCAGCAGCTCCCCCGGGACAGGGTCCTACGAGCAGTACTTC.

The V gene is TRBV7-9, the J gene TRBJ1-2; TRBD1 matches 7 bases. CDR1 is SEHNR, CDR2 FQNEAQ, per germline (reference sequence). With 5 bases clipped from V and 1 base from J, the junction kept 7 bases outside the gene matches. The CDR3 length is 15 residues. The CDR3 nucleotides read TGTGCCAGCAGCCCTCGACAGGGACATAACTATGGCTACACCTTC. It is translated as CASSPRQGHNYGYTF. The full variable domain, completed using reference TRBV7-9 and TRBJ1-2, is DTGVSQNPRHKITKRGQNVTFRCDPISEHNRLYWYRQTLGQGPEFLTYFQNEAQLEKSRLLSDRFSAERPKGSFSTLEIQRTEQGDSAMYLCASSPRQGHNYGYTFGSGTRLTVV.

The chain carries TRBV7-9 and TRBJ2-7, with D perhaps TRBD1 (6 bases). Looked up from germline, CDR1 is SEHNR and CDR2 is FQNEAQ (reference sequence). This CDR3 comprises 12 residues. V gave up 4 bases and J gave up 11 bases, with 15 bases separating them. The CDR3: CASSSIRGEKYF. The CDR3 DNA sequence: TGTGCCAGCAGCTCCATCAGGGGAGAGAAGTACTTC.

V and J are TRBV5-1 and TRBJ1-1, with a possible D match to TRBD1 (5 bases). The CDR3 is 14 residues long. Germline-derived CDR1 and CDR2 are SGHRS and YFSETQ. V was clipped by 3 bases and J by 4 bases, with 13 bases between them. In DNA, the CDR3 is TGCGCCAGCAGCTCGGGGGGACTGGGCACTGAAGCTTTCTTT. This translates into CASSSGGLGTEAFF.

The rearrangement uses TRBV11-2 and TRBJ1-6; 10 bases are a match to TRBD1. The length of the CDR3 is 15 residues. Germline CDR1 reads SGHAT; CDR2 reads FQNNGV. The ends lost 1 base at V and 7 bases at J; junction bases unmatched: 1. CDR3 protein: CASSLGGQGNSPLHF. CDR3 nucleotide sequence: TGTGCCAGCAGCTTAGGGGGACAGGGGAATTCACCCCTCCACTTT.

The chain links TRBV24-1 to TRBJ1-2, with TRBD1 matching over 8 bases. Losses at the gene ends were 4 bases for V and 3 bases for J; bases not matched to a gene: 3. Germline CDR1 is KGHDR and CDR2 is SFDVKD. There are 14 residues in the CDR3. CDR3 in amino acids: CATSDPQGDYGYTF. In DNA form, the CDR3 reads TGTGCCACCAGTGACCCACAGGGGGACTATGGCTACACCTTC.

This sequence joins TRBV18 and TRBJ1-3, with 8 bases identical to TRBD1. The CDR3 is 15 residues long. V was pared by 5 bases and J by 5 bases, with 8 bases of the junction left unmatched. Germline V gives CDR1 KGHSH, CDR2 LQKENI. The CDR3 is CASSAPGGLRNTIYF. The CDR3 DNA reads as TGTGCCAGCTCAGCGCCAGGGGGCTTGAGAAACACCATATATTTT.

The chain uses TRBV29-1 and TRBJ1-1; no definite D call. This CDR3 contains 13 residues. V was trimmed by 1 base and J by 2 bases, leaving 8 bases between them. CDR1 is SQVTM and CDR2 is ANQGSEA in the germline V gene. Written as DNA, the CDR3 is TGCAGCGTTGAAGGTCACTACAACACTGAAGCTTTCTTT. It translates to CSVEGHYNTEAFF.

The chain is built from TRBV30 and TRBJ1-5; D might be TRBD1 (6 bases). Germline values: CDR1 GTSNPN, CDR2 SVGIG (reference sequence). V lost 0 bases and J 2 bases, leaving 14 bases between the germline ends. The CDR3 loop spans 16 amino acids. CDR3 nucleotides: TGTGCCTGGAGTGTTTATACAGGGTCGGGCAATCAGCCCCAGCATTTT. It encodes CAWSVYTGSGNQPQHF.

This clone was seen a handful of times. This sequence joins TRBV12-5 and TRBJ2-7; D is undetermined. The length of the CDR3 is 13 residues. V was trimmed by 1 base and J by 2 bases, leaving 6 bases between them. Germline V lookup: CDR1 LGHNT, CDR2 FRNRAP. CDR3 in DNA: TGTGCTAGTGGTTTGGGACTCACCTACGAGCAGTACTTC. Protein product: CASGLGLTYEQYF.

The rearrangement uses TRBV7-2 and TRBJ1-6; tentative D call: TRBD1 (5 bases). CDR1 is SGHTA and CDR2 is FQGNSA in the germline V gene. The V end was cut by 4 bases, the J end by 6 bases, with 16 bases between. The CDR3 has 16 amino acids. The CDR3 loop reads CASSSTLQGGNSPLHF. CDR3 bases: TGTGCCAGCAGCTCTACGCTTCAGGGAGGTAATTCACCCCTCCACTTT.

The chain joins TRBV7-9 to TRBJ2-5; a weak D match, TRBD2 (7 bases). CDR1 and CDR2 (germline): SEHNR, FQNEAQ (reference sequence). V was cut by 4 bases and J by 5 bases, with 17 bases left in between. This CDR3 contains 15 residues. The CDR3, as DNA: TGTGCCAGCAGCTCAGCGGGACAACGTGGGGAGACCCAGTACTTC. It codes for CASSSAGQRGETQYF.

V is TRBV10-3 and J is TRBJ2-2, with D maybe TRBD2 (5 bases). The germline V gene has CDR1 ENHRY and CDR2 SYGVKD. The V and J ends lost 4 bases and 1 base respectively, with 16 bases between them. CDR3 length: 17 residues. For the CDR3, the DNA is TGTGCCATCAGTGCCGCCCTGGGAGCCAGGAACACCGGGGAGCTGTTTTTT. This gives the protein CAISAALGARNTGELFF.

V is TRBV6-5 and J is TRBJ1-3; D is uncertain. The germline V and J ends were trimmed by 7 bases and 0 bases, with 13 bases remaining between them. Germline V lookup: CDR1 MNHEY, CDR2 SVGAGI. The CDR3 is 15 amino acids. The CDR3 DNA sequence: TGTGCCAGCATCCGTCGGGGTAACTCTGGAAACACCATATATTTT. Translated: CASIRRGNSGNTIYF.

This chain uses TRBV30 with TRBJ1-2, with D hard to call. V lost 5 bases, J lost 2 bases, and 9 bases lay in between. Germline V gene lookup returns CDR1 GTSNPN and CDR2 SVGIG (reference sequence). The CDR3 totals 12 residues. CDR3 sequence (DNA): TGTGCCTGGTGGACTGTGAACTATGGCTACACCTTC. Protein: CAWWTVNYGYTF.

The CDR3 protein is CASSSQTDGDHTIYF. For the CDR3, the DNA is TGCGCCAGCAGCTCTCAGACAGATGGCGATCACACCATATATTTT. The rearrangement links TRBV5-1 to TRBJ1-3, with D perhaps matching TRBD1 (5 bases). The V gene lost 3 bases and the J gene lost 8 bases, with 18 bases spanning the gap. Germline V lookup: CDR1 SGHRS, CDR2 YFSETQ. There are 15 residues in the CDR3.

The DNA for the CDR3 is TGTGCCAGCAGTTTCCGGGACTCTAGCTCCTACGAGCAGTACTTC. Translating it yields CASSFRDSSSYEQYF. The gene calls are TRBV6-2 or TRBV6-3 and TRBJ2-7; D is perhaps TRBD2 (6 bases). Per germline, CDR1 MNHEY and CDR2 SVGEGT. V gave up 4 bases and J gave up 0 bases, with 13 bases separating them. This CDR3 has 15 residues.

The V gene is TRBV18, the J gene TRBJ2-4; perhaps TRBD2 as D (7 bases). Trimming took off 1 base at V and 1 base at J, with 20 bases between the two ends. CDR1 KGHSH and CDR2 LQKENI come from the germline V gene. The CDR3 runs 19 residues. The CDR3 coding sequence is TGTGCCAGCTCACCACAGCCATTACAGGGAGGGTTGGCCAAAAACATTCAGTACTTC. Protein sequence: CASSPQPLQGGLAKNIQYF.

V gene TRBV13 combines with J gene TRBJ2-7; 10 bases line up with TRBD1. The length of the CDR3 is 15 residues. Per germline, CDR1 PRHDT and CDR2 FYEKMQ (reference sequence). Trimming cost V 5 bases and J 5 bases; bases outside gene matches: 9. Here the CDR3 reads CASSATGGGFHEQYF. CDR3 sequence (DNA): TGTGCCAGCAGCGCGACAGGGGGCGGTTTCCACGAGCAGTACTTC.

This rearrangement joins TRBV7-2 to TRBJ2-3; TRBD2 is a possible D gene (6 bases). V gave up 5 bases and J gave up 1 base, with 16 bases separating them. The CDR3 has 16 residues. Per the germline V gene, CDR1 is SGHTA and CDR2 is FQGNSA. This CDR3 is CASSPRGRGGTDTQYF. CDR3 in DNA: TGTGCCAGCAGCCCAAGAGGGCGGGGCGGCACAGATACGCAGTATTTT.